The 30 T cell receptor beta chains below come from one sample, sequenced in a study of neoadjuvant anti-PD-1 for oral cavity cancer. TCRdb's copy holds only in-frame clones and misses some; the assay was immunoSEQ multiplex PCR. In the table there are tens of thousands of clones, around 26% of which are singletons. As for time point: after neoadjuvant nivolumab, at surgical resection. The sample in question was tumor tissue, obtained after nivolumab (anti-PD-1) treatment. The receptors stem from a person aged 35-79 years with oral cavity squamous cell carcinoma.

The V gene is TRBV6-1, the J gene TRBJ1-5; no definite D call. Looked up from germline, CDR1 is MNHNS and CDR2 is SASEGT. V lost 5 bases, J lost 5 bases, and 10 bases lay in between. The CDR3 contains 13 residues. The CDR3 region has the DNA TGTGCCAGCAGTACCATAGGTGATCAGCCCCAGCATTTT. It specifies CASSTIGDQPQHF.

This clone has just a few counts. V and J are TRBV7-8 and TRBJ2-7; 7 positions agree with TRBD2. V shed 5 bases, J shed 0 bases, and the junction held 13 bases outside the gene matches. Looked up from germline, CDR1 is SGHVS and CDR2 is FQNEAQ. This CDR3 contains 17 residues. The CDR3 protein is CASSPLAIAGSSYEQYF. In DNA form, the CDR3 reads TGTGCCAGCAGCCCCCTAGCGATAGCGGGTAGCTCCTACGAGCAGTACTTC.

This clone was observed a few times. This sequence joins TRBV5-7 and TRBJ1-1; D possibly corresponds to TRBD1 (5 bases). TRBV5-7 is an open reading frame, and its role is uncertain. The CDR3 has 17 amino acids. The V end lost 4 bases, the J end lost 5 bases, and 24 bases lay between the germline ends. The CDR3 loop is CASSLPGPWSGETEAFF. CDR3 sequence (DNA): TGTGCCAGCAGCCTCCCGGGGCCTTGGTCGGGCGAAACTGAAGCTTTCTTT.

The rearrangement links TRBV27 to TRBJ1-2; no definite D call. CDR1 and CDR2 (germline): MNHEY, SMNVEV (reference sequence). The CDR3 extends over 14 amino acids. The germline V and J ends were trimmed by 4 bases and 5 bases, with 14 bases remaining between them. CDR3 bases: TGTGCCAGCAGTTCCTCATACCGGGAGTATGGCTACACCTTC. Translating gives CASSSSYREYGYTF.

The chain joins TRBV6-5 to TRBJ1-1, with D hard to call. In germline, CDR1 is MNHEY, CDR2 SVGAGI. This CDR3 contains 12 residues. With 4 bases removed from V and 3 bases from J, the gap between germline ends came to 6 bases. CDR3 nucleotides: TGTGCCAGCAGTTTCCCGGACACTGAAGCTTTCTTT. This gives the protein CASSFPDTEAFF.

The CDR3 loop is CASSSWTANYGYTF. As DNA, the CDR3 is TGTGCCAGCAGTTCGTGGACAGCTAACTATGGCTACACCTTC. V and J are TRBV25-1 and TRBJ1-2; tentative D call: TRBD1 (6 bases). This CDR3 spans 14 amino acids. In germline, CDR1 is MGHDK, CDR2 SYGVNS. Trimming took 5 bases from V and 0 from J, leaving 10 bases between them.

This clone was recorded a few times. The V call is TRBV13, the J call TRBJ1-1; 9 bases fit TRBD1. Trimming at V came to 5 bases and at J to 7 bases, leaving 2 bases not matched to a gene. The CDR3 extends over 12 amino acids. Germline CDR1 PRHDT, CDR2 FYEKMQ (reference sequence). For the CDR3, the DNA is TGTGCCAGCAGCCAGGACAGGGGTGAAGCTTTCTTT. Translating it yields CASSQDRGEAFF.

This clone was observed a handful of times. The V call is TRBV7-9, the J call TRBJ1-2; no definite D call. Trimming shortened V by 4 bases and J by 8 bases, and 14 bases separated the two germline ends. In germline, CDR1 is SEHNR, CDR2 FQNEAQ (reference sequence). This CDR3 contains 13 residues. Here the CDR3 reads CASSSRHFYGYTF. CDR3 in DNA: TGTGCCAGCAGCTCCCGACACTTCTACGGCTACACCTTC. The entire variable domain, with the rest obtained from reference TRBV7-9 and TRBJ1-2, is as follows: DTGVSQNPRHKITKRGQNVTFRCDPISEHNRLYWYRQTLGQGPEFLTYFQNEAQLEKSRLLSDRFSAERPKGSFSTLEIQRTEQGDSAMYLCASSSRHFYGYTFGSGTRLTVV.

This clone occurred a few times. The V call is TRBV5-1, the J call TRBJ2-2, with D possibly being TRBD1 or TRBD2 (6 bases each). Trimming took 3 bases from V and 4 from J, leaving 13 bases between them. Germline V gives CDR1 SGHRS, CDR2 YFSETQ. This CDR3 spans 15 amino acids. The CDR3 loop is CASSWRDTITGELFF. CDR3 nucleotide sequence: TGCGCCAGCAGCTGGAGGGACACCATCACCGGGGAGCTGTTTTTT.

This clone was counted only a few times. This chain connects TRBV18 to TRBJ1-1; 7 bases fit TRBD1. The CDR3 extends over 12 amino acids. Germline-derived CDR1 and CDR2 are KGHSH and LQKENI. V dropped 6 bases and J dropped 6; count of bases not matched to a gene: 4. The CDR3 sequence: CASSLTGAEAFF. Here the CDR3 DNA reads TGTGCCAGCTCTCTTACAGGGGCTGAAGCTTTCTTT.

This clone was observed a handful of times. The J gene is TRBJ2-5, the V gene TRBV5-1; D gene unclear. Germline lookup yields CDR1 SGHRS and CDR2 YFSETQ. The length of the CDR3 is 11 residues. With 0 bases removed from V and 3 bases from J, the gap between germline ends came to 0 bases. CDR3 sequence reads: CASSLEETQYF. The CDR3 DNA reads as TGCGCCAGCAGCTTGGAAGAGACCCAGTACTTC.

This clone was observed many times. The V and J genes are TRBV2 and TRBJ2-5; 13 bases map to TRBD2. Unmatched junction bases numbered 10, after V lost 7 bases and J lost 5 bases. The germline CDR1 and CDR2 sequences are SNHLY and FYNNEI. CDR3 length equals 16 residues. This chain's CDR3 is CASTRGLAGVSETQYF. In nucleotides, the CDR3 is TGTGCCAGCACCCGTGGACTAGCGGGGGTTTCGGAGACCCAGTACTTC.

This clone turned up a few times. CDR3 nucleotides: TGCGCCAGCAGTGAGTCGAGCTCCTACGAGCAGTACTTC. Its translation is CASSESSSYEQYF. The chain carries TRBV10-2 and TRBJ2-7, with no clear D. V was cut by 0 bases and J by 0 bases, with 3 bases left in between. Germline CDR1 is WSHSY and CDR2 is SAAADI. This CDR3 is built from 13 residues.

This clone was counted many times. J is TRBJ1-1 and V is TRBV19; TRBD1 might be the D (5 bases). Trimming left V 2 bases short and J 0 bases short, with 13 bases between. The CDR3 covers 16 residues. Germline V CDR1 and CDR2: LNHDA, SQIVND (reference sequence). The CDR3 bases are TGTGCCAGTAGTATAAGTACGGGGCAAATGAACACTGAAGCTTTCTTT. It codes for CASSISTGQMNTEAFF.

This clone has a count of ten or more. Within the sample, other DNA sequences also encode this same CDR3. The rearrangement joins TRBV29-1 to TRBJ1-5; D not resolved. The V and J ends lost 5 bases and 0 bases respectively, with 8 bases between them. Germline V gene data show CDR1 as SQVTM and CDR2 as ANQGSEA. CDR3 length equals 13 residues. CDR3 sequence (DNA): TGCAGCGTTCGGGAGAATAGCAATCAGCCCCAGCATTTT. Translation gives CSVRENSNQPQHF.

The chain employs TRBV4-1 and TRBJ2-6, with D perhaps TRBD1 or TRBD2 (5 bases each). The CDR3 contains 19 residues. V shed 1 base and J shed 4 bases, with 20 bases lying between them. Germline CDR1 MGHRA, CDR2 YSYEKL. Here the CDR3 DNA reads TGCGCCAGCAGCCAAGTCCGGGACCTGGGACCGTTCGGGGCCAACGTCCTGACTTTC. Protein sequence: CASSQVRDLGPFGANVLTF.

V and J are TRBV1 and TRBJ2-5. TRBV1 is designated a pseudogene. This CDR3 spans 16 amino acids. The CDR3 coding sequence is TGCACCAGCAGTCACTTCGCACTGGGACGGACGGAGACCCAGTACTTC. This sequence encodes CTSSHFALGRTETQYF.

About this clone: One end of the junction varies from germline; a read error may be responsible. The rearrangement links TRBV7-7 to TRBJ2-6; D gene unclear. Germline V CDR1 and CDR2: SSHAT, FNYEAQ (reference sequence). This CDR3 contains 17 residues. Here the CDR3 reads CASSLEVPGTGANVLTF. The CDR3 DNA reads as TGTGCTAGCAGCTTAGAGGTTCCGGGTACTGGGGCCAACGTCCTGACTTTC.

The chain uses TRBV7-2 and TRBJ1-3; no reliable D call. This CDR3 contains 15 residues. CDR1 SGHTA and CDR2 FQGNSA come from the germline V gene. V was cut by 4 bases and J by 1 base, with 11 bases left in between. CDR3 sequence: CASSSLGLSGNTIYF. The CDR3 DNA follows: TGTGCCAGCAGCTCCCTCGGACTGTCTGGAAACACCATATATTTT.

This clone was seen only a few times. The rearrangement links TRBV11-2 to TRBJ1-2; TRBD1 matches at 9 bases. V lost 3 bases to trimming and J lost 4 bases; unmatched junction nucleotides: 6. CDR1 is SGHAT and CDR2 is FQNNGV in the germline V gene. This CDR3 has 15 residues. The CDR3 is CASSLGQGGPYGYTF. As DNA, the CDR3 is TGTGCCAGCAGCTTGGGACAGGGTGGTCCCTATGGCTACACCTTC.

The genes are TRBV6-1 and TRBJ1-1; 10 positions agree with TRBD1. V dropped 5 bases and J dropped 4; count of bases not matched to a gene: 4. Germline-derived CDR1 and CDR2 are MNHNS and SASEGT. This CDR3 is 14 amino acids long. CDR3: CASSLGTGVTEAFF. Written as DNA, the CDR3 is TGTGCCAGCAGTCTCGGGACAGGGGTCACTGAAGCTTTCTTT.

This clone has only a few counts. The V gene is TRBV30, the J gene TRBJ1-4; D is undetermined. Germline V gene data show CDR1 as GTSNPN and CDR2 as SVGIG (reference sequence). CDR3 length: 13 amino acids. The germline V and J ends were trimmed by 1 base and 8 bases, with 11 bases remaining between them. The CDR3 loop is CAWSAQEREKLFF. The CDR3 DNA sequence: TGTGCCTGGAGTGCTCAGGAGCGAGAAAAACTGTTTTTT.

V is TRBV27 and J is TRBJ1-4, with TRBD1 matching over 7 bases. V lost 3 bases, J lost 13 bases, and 11 bases stayed unmatched. In germline, CDR1 is MNHEY, CDR2 SMNVEV (reference sequence). CDR3 length equals 14 residues. The DNA for the CDR3 is TGTGCCAGCAGTTTGAAAGGGGGCAGGAGCCGACTGTTTTTT. This encodes CASSLKGGRSRLFF.

This clone was seen a handful of times. V usage is TRBV6-5 and J usage is TRBJ1-6, with D possibly TRBD1 on 5 matching bases. Germline loops: CDR1 MNHEY, CDR2 SVGAGI. This CDR3 comprises 13 residues. Trimming removed 6 bases at V and 10 bases at J, with 13 bases between. The CDR3 DNA sequence: TGTGCCAGCAGCCAGCGGGGCGGATCACCCCTCCACTTT. It yields the protein CASSQRGGSPLHF.

This chain connects TRBV6-1 to TRBJ2-5; no clear D gene. Germline-derived CDR1 and CDR2 are MNHNS and SASEGT. The CDR3 covers 14 residues. V was pared by 5 bases and J by 5 bases, with 15 bases between. CDR3 sequence: CASSSRMAGETQYF. In nucleotides, the CDR3 is TGTGCCAGCAGTTCCCGGATGGCCGGGGAGACCCAGTACTTC.

This clone was observed a few times. The V gene is TRBV2, the J gene TRBJ2-1; D may be TRBD2 (6 bases). Germline CDR1 reads SNHLY; CDR2 reads FYNNEI. CDR3 length: 14 residues. V was clipped by 6 bases and J by 4 bases, with 13 bases between them. The CDR3: CASRQLLAYNEQFF. Written as DNA, the CDR3 is TGTGCCAGCAGGCAATTACTAGCTTACAATGAGCAGTTCTTC.

J is TRBJ1-2 and V is TRBV18; D possibly corresponds to TRBD1 (6 bases). Germline CDR1 KGHSH, CDR2 LQKENI. V was cut by 4 bases and J by 0 bases, with 9 bases left in between. The CDR3 loop spans 14 amino acids. The CDR3 DNA sequence: TGTGCCAGCTCACGTCGGGACACTAACTATGGCTACACCTTC. Translation gives CASSRRDTNYGYTF.

This clone turned up a few times. The gene calls are TRBV4-1 and TRBJ1-2, with a possible D match to TRBD1 (6 bases). V lost 4 bases to trimming and J lost 2 bases, with 11 bases between them. This CDR3 has 14 residues. Germline V gives CDR1 MGHRA, CDR2 YSYEKL. CDR3 protein: CASSRGTLNYGYTF. DNA of the CDR3: TGCGCCAGCAGCCGGGGGACACTGAACTATGGCTACACCTTC.

The chain recombines TRBV19 with TRBJ2-2; D is uncertain. V shed 0 bases and J shed 5 bases, with 10 bases lying between them. This CDR3 region has 15 residues. Germline CDR1 reads LNHDA; CDR2 reads SQIVND (reference sequence). In nucleotides, the CDR3 is TGTGCCAGTAGTATAGATGGGCCCCAAACCGGGGAGCTGTTTTTT. Its translation is CASSIDGPQTGELFF.

This clone was detected a few times. V is TRBV27 and J is TRBJ1-2, with D unresolved. CDR1 MNHEY and CDR2 SMNVEV come from the germline V gene (reference sequence). The CDR3 has 13 residues. V was clipped by 4 bases and J by 8 bases, with 14 bases between them. In nucleotides, the CDR3 is TGTGCCAGCAGTTCGACCCGCAGGTTAGGCTACACCTTC. Amino acid sequence: CASSSTRRLGYTF.